This T cell receptor (beta chain) is drawn from a study of T cell responses to AZD1222 COVID-19 vaccine. Produced via immunoSEQ multiplex PCR; TCRdb's table is partial and in-frame only. The table has about 130,000 clones, less than 95% seen once. This CDR3 region has 15 residues. Germline V gene lookup returns CDR1 SEHNR and CDR2 FQNEAQ (reference sequence). V shed 3 bases, J shed 2 bases, and the junction held 5 bases outside the gene matches. Sequencing used peripheral blood, obtained on day 0 of MenACWY control vaccination. The receptor was derived from an adult in good health. The chain recombines TRBV7-9 with TRBJ2-7, with 9 bases identical to TRBD2. DNA of the CDR3: TGTGCCAGCAGCTTTGGGCGGGGGGGACCCTACGAGCAGTACGTC. This sequence encodes CASSFGRGGPYEQYV.